This T cell receptor (beta chain) was profiled in a study of blood T cell repertoires in COVID-19. The overall study: Researchers got acute and convalescent COVID-19 samples from the United States, Italy and Spain. Sample material is recorded as cDNA or gDNA derived from T cells, B-cell-depleted T cells, or PBMCs.

Authors' processing steps: Amplification of reference gene primers provided the estimated nucleated cell counts. The table came from immunoSEQ multiplex PCR; TCRdb's copy has only in-frame clones and leaves some out. V and J calls and clone size are as listed in that table; D and trimming were resolved from the DNA. Of around 380,000 clones listed, roughly 86% are singletons. The germline V gene has CDR1 SGHRS and CDR2 YFSETQ. V was clipped by 7 bases and J by 8 bases; unmatched bases: 27. CDR3 size: 22 residues. The sequenced sample consisted of peripheral blood. The genes are TRBV5-1 and TRBJ2-1; 16 bases map to TRBD2. This clonotype was sampled from a human donor with acute or convalescent COVID-19. The donor label of this sample is uncertain. CDR3 nucleotides: TGCGCCAGCTCAAACCAAACCGCCGGGGTGGGACTAGCGGGAGGGTACTCGGATGAGCAGTTCTTC. This gives the protein CASSNQTAGVGLAGGYSDEQFF.